This T cell receptor beta chain derives from a study of T cells expressing NK-cell markers. In the study overall: The study sequenced eight donors, seven HCMV-seropositive and one seronegative.

TCRdb reanalyzed the 5' RACE reads, giving one entry per CDR3 protein sequence and no DNA. Its listing shows approximately 150,000 distinct CDR3 sequences. The germline CDR1 and CDR2 sequences are SSHAT and FNYEAQ (reference sequence). The CDR3 is 16 amino acids. Sequencing input: blood T cells: a sorted CD56 or NKG2C T cell subset, CD4+ or CD8+ T cells, or bulk PBMC T cells (not recorded which). The origin of this receptor is a man between 18 and 29 years old in good health. V and J are TRBV7-7 and TRBJ2-3; TCRdb outputs TRBD1, but without DNA this stays unchecked. The CDR3 here is CASSLNSGQGADTQYF. The complete variable domain, with remaining parts taken from reference TRBV7-7 and TRBJ2-3, reads GAGVSQSPRYKVTKRGQDVTLRCDPISSHATLYWYQQALGQGPEFLTYFNYEAQPDKSGLPSDRFSAERPEGSISTLTIQRTEQRDSAMYRCASSLNSGQGADTQYFGPGTRLTVL.